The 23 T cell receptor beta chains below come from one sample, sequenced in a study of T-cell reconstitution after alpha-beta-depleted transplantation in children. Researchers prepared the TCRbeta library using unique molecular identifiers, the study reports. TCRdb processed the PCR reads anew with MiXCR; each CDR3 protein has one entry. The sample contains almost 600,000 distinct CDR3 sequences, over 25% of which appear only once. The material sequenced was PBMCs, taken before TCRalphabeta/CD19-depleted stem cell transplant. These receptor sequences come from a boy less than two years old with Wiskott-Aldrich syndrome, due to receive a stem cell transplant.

CDR3 coding DNA: TGTGCCAGCATGTTCTCGTACGGGATGAGGACTGAATATGGCTACACCTTC. This codes for CASMFSYGMRTEYGYTF. V usage is TRBV27 and J usage is TRBJ1-2; no definite D call. V lost 7 bases and J lost 5, with 26 bases in between. Germline assignment: CDR1 MNHEY and CDR2 SMNVEV (reference sequence). The length of the CDR3 is 17 residues.

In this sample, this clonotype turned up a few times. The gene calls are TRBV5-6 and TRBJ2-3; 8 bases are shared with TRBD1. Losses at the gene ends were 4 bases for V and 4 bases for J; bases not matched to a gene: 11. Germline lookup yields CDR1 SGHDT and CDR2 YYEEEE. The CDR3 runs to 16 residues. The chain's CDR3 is CASSTLDRGWADTQYF. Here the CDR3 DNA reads TGTGCCAGCAGCACCCTCGACAGGGGATGGGCAGATACGCAGTATTTT.

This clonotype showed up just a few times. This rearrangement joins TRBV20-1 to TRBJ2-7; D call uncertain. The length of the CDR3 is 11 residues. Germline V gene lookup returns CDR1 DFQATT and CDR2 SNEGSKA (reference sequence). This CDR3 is CSAHRTYEQYF. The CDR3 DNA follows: TGCAGCGCGCACCGCACCTACGAGCAGTACTTC.

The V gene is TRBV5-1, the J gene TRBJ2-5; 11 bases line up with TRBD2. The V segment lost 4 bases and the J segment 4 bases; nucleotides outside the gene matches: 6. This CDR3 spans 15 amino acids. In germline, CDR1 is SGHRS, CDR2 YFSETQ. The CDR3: CASSHELAGAETQYF. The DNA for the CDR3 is TGCGCCAGCAGCCATGAACTAGCGGGAGCAGAGACCCAGTACTTC.

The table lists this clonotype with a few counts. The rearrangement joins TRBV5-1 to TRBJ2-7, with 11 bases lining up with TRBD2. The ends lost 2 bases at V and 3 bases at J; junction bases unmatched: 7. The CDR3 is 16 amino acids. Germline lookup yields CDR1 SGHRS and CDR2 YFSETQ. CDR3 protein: CASSFGLAGPFYEQYF. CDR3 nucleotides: TGCGCCAGCAGCTTCGGACTAGCGGGTCCCTTCTACGAGCAGTACTTC.

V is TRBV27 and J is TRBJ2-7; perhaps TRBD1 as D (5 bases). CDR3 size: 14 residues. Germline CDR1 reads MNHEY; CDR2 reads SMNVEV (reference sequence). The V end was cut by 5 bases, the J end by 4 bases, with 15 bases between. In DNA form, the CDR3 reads TGTGCCAGCAGTCGCCTAGGGGCGGTTTACGAGCAGTACTTC. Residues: CASSRLGAVYEQYF.

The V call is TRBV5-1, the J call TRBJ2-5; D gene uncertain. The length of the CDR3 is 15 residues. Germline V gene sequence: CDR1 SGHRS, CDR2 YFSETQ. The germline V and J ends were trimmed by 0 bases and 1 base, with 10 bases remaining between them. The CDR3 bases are TGCGCCAGCAGCTTGGGGGCTCAGCTCCAAGAGACCCAGTACTTC. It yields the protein CASSLGAQLQETQYF.

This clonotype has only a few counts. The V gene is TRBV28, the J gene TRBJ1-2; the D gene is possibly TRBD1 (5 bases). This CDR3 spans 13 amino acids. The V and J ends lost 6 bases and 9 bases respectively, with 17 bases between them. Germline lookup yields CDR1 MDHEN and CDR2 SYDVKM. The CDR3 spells CASRFTRGRSYTF. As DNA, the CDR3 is TGTGCCAGCAGATTTACTCGGGGGAGAAGCTACACCTTC.

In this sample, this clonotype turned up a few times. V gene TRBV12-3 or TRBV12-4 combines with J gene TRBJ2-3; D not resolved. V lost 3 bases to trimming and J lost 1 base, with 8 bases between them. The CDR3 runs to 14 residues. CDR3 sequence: CASSLGVRTDTQYF. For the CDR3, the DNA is TGTGCCAGCAGTTTGGGTGTGCGCACAGATACGCAGTATTTT.

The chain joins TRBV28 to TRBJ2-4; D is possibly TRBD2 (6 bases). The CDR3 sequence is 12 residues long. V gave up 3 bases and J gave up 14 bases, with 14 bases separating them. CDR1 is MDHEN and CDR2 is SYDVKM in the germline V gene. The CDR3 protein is CASSLGFGGEYF. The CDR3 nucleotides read TGTGCCAGCAGTTTGGGTTTCGGCGGGGAGTACTTC.

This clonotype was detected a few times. The CDR3 sequence is CASSLAGTSVYEQYF. DNA for the CDR3: TGCGCCAGCAGCTTGGCAGGGACTAGCGTCTACGAGCAGTACTTC. The chain combines TRBV5-1 with TRBJ2-7; 10 bases are a match to TRBD2. Germline CDR1 reads SGHRS; CDR2 reads YFSETQ. The CDR3 has 15 amino acids. V gave up 0 bases and J gave up 3 bases; unmatched junction bases: 3.

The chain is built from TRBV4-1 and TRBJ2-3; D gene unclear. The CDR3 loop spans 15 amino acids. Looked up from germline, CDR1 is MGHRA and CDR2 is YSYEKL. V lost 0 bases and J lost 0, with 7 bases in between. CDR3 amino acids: CASSQDHGSTDTQYF. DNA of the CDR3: TGCGCCAGCAGCCAAGATCACGGCAGCACAGATACGCAGTATTTT.

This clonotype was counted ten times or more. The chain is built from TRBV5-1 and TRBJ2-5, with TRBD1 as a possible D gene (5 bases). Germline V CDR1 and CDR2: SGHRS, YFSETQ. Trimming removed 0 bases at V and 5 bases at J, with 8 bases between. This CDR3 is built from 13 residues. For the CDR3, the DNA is TGCGCCAGCAGCTTGGCAGGGAAGGAGACCCAGTACTTC. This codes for CASSLAGKETQYF.

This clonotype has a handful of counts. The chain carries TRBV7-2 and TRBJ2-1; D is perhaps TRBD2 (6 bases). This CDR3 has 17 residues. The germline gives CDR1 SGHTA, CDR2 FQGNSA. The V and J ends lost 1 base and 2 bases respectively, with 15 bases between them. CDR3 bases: TGTGCCAGCAGCTTAGGGACCCGGGACTTAACCTACAATGAGCAGTTCTTC. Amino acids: CASSLGTRDLTYNEQFF.

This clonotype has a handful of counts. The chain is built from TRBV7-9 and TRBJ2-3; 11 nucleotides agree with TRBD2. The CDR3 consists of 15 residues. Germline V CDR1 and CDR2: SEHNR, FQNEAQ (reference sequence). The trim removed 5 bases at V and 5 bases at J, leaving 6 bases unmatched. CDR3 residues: CASSATSGSLDTQYF. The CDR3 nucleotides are TGTGCCAGCAGCGCAACTAGCGGGAGTCTAGATACGCAGTATTTT.

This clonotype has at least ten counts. CDR3 region: CASSLGGQGNEQFF. The CDR3 nucleotides are TGCGCCAGCAGCTTGGGGGGACAGGGCAATGAGCAGTTCTTC. The chain combines TRBV5-1 with TRBJ2-1, with 9 bases matching TRBD1. Trimming cost V 0 bases and J 6 bases; bases outside gene matches: 1. The CDR3 sequence is 14 residues long. Germline-derived CDR1 and CDR2 are SGHRS and YFSETQ.

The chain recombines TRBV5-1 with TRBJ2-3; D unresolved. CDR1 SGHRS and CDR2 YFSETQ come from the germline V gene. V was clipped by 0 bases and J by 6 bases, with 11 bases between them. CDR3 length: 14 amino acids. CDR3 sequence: CASSLETPTDTQYF. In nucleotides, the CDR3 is TGCGCCAGCAGCTTGGAGACCCCGACGGATACGCAGTATTTT.

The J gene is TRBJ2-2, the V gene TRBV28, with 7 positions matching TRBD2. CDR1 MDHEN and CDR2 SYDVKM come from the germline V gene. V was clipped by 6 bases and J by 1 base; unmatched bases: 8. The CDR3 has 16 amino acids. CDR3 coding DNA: TGTGCCAGCAGCCCAGATGGGAGGGGGAACACCGGGGAGCTGTTTTTT. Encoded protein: CASSPDGRGNTGELFF.

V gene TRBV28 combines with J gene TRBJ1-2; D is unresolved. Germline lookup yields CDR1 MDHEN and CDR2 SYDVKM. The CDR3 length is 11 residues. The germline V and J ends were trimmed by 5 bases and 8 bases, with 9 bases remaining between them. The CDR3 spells CASSLDWGYTF. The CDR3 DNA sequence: TGTGCCAGCAGTCTCGATTGGGGCTACACCTTC.

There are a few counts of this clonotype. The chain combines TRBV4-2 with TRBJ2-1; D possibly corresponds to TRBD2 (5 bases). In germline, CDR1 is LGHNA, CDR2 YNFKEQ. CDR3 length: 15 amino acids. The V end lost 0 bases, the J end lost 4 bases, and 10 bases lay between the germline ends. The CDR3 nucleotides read TGTGCCAGCAGCCAAGAGCCAGCGGAGTACAATGAGCAGTTCTTC. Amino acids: CASSQEPAEYNEQFF.

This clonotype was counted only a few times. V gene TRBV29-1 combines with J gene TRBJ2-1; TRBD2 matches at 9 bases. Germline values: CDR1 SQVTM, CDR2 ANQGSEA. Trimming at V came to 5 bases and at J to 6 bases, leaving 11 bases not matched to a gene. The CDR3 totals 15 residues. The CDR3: CSVWGGSGSPNEQFF. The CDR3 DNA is TGCAGCGTTTGGGGGGGTAGCGGGAGTCCCAATGAGCAGTTCTTC.

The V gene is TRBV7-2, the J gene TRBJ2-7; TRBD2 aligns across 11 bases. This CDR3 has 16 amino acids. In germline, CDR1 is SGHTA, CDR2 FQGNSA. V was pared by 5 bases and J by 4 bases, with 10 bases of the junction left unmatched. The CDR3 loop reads CASSLGLAGPRYEQYF. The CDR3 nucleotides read TGTGCCAGCAGCCTCGGACTAGCGGGTCCTCGGTACGAGCAGTACTTC.

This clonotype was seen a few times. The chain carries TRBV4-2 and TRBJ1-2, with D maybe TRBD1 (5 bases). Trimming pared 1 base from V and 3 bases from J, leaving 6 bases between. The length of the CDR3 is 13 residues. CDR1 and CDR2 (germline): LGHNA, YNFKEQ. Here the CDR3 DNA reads TGTGCCAGCAGCCAAGTCAGGGACTATGGCTACACCTTC. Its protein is CASSQVRDYGYTF.